The 25 T cell receptor beta chains presented below share a single source sample, sequenced in a study of shared clonotypes between healthy human individuals. Profiling relied on immunoSEQ multiplex PCR, and the TCRdb table lists in-frame clones only, not all of them. The sample contains more than 400,000 clones, 96% of which appear only once. The sample taken for sequencing was naive CD4+ T cells sorted from blood. The subset is: CD45RA+ positively selected. The origin of the receptors is a young woman in good health.

The J gene is TRBJ1-2, the V gene TRBV5-6, with D possibly being TRBD1 (5 bases). In germline, CDR1 is SGHDT, CDR2 YYEEEE. The V end was cut by 0 bases, the J end by 4 bases, with 16 bases between. This CDR3 region has 16 residues. This CDR3 is CASSLGGTSLRYGYTF. The CDR3 nucleotides are TGTGCCAGCAGCTTGGGAGGGACGTCCCTTCGCTATGGCTACACCTTC.

The J gene is TRBJ2-1, the V gene TRBV30; TRBD1 is a possible D gene (6 bases). CDR1 and CDR2 from the germline V gene are GTSNPN and SVGIG (reference sequence). V lost 1 base and J 7 bases, leaving 11 bases between the germline ends. The CDR3 runs to 13 residues. In DNA, the CDR3 is TGTGCCTGGAGTGCCATCCAGGGGAATGAGCAGTTCTTC. This encodes CAWSAIQGNEQFF.

The J gene is TRBJ2-7, the V gene TRBV7-2; TRBD2 agrees at 10 bases. The CDR3 runs 15 residues. With V trimmed by 2 bases and J by 2 bases, 3 bases remained unmatched. Germline CDR1 SGHTA, CDR2 FQGNSA. CDR3 bases: TGTGCCAGCAGCTTAACTAGCGGGAACCCCTACGAGCAGTACTTC. Protein sequence: CASSLTSGNPYEQYF.

V usage is TRBV6-5 and J usage is TRBJ1-6; tentative D call: TRBD1 (5 bases). Trimming pared 2 bases from V and 7 bases from J, leaving 12 bases between. Germline V CDR1 and CDR2: MNHEY, SVGAGI. This CDR3 has 15 residues. For the CDR3, the DNA is TGTGCCAGCAGTTACAAGGTTTGGGGGAATTCACCCCTCCACTTT. Amino acid sequence: CASSYKVWGNSPLHF.

V and J are TRBV6-5 and TRBJ1-1, with D possibly being TRBD1 (5 bases). The V end lost 4 bases, the J end lost 12 bases, and 24 bases lay between the germline ends. The germline gives CDR1 MNHEY, CDR2 SVGAGI. The length of the CDR3 is 15 residues. CDR3 sequence reads: CASSSQGRSNPATFF. CDR3 nucleotides: TGTGCCAGCAGTTCCCAGGGACGTAGCAACCCGGCGACTTTCTTT.

A single count supports this clone. The chain joins TRBV7-9 to TRBJ2-2; 7 bases agree with TRBD2. CDR3 length: 15 amino acids. The V segment lost 5 bases and the J segment 4 bases; nucleotides outside the gene matches: 7. Germline assignment: CDR1 SEHNR and CDR2 FQNEAQ (reference sequence). CDR3 in amino acids: CASSALAGLTGELFF. The CDR3 nucleotides are TGTGCCAGCAGCGCCTTAGCGGGCCTCACCGGGGAGCTGTTTTTT.

The chain couples TRBV30 to TRBJ2-2; D not resolved. V lost 7 bases and J 0 bases, leaving 15 bases between the germline ends. This CDR3 has 15 residues. CDR1 is GTSNPN, CDR2 SVGIG, per germline (reference sequence). The CDR3 loop is CAFSPRPANTGELFF. Here the CDR3 DNA reads TGTGCCTTCTCCCCCCGGCCAGCGAACACCGGGGAGCTGTTTTTT.

V and J are TRBV28 and TRBJ2-7; D call uncertain. The germline V and J ends were trimmed by 5 bases and 6 bases, with 20 bases remaining between them. This CDR3 region has 15 residues. The germline V gene has CDR1 MDHEN and CDR2 SYDVKM. CDR3 bases: TGTGCCAGCAGTGCCCCTTTGGGTTATCCTTCCGAGCAGTACTTC. Translation: CASSAPLGYPSEQYF. The entire variable domain, with the rest obtained from reference TRBV28 and TRBJ2-7, is as follows: DVKVTQSSRYLVKRTGEKVFLECVQDMDHENMFWYRQDPGLGLRLIYFSYDVKMKEKGDIPEGYSVSREKKERFSLILESASTNQTSMYLCASSAPLGYPSEQYFGPGTRLTVT.

J is TRBJ1-2 and V is TRBV5-1; TRBD1 matches at 10 bases. With V trimmed by 0 bases and J by 8 bases, 7 bases remained unmatched. The germline V gene encodes CDR1 SGHRS and CDR2 YFSETQ. This CDR3 has 15 amino acids. CDR3 region: CASSLVRGQGRGYTF. Written as DNA, the CDR3 is TGCGCCAGCAGCTTGGTACGGGGACAGGGGCGCGGCTACACCTTC. The complete variable domain, with remaining parts taken from reference TRBV5-1 and TRBJ1-2, reads KAGVTQTPRYLIKTRGQQVTLSCSPISGHRSVSWYQQTPGQGLQFLFEYFSETQRNKGNFPGRFSGRQFSNSRSEMNVSTLELGDSALYLCASSLVRGQGRGYTFGSGTRLTVV.

CDR3 DNA sequence: TGTGCCAGCAGCCGGAACGAGGGGAATGCAGATACGCAGTATTTT. This codes for CASSRNEGNADTQYF. The V and J genes are TRBV9 and TRBJ2-3; tentatively, D is TRBD1 or TRBD2 (5 bases each). Germline assignment: CDR1 SGDLS and CDR2 YYNGEE. This CDR3 has 15 residues. Trimming shortened V by 4 bases and J by 4 bases, and 16 bases separated the two germline ends.

J is TRBJ2-7 and V is TRBV7-2; 9 bases fit TRBD2. V lost 5 bases to trimming and J lost 4 bases; unmatched junction nucleotides: 15. Germline CDR1 and CDR2: SGHTA and FQGNSA. The CDR3 loop spans 17 amino acids. CDR3 DNA sequence: TGTGCCAGCAGCGTGTTGGGAGCGGGAGGTCGTTCTTACGAGCAGTACTTC. This translates into CASSVLGAGGRSYEQYF.

This chain connects TRBV15 to TRBJ1-3; D not resolved. CDR3 size: 16 residues. Deletions cut 5 bases from V and 4 bases from J, with 18 bases between. Germline V CDR1 and CDR2: LNHNV, YYDKDF (reference sequence). The CDR3 reads CATSETPWAYGNTIYF. CDR3 in DNA: TGTGCCACCAGCGAGACACCTTGGGCGTACGGAAACACCATATATTTT.

V is TRBV5-4 and J is TRBJ2-7, with D perhaps TRBD1 (6 bases). V was shortened by 5 bases and J by 3 bases, with 18 bases between the two germline ends. Germline V gene sequence: CDR1 SGHNT, CDR2 YYREEE (reference sequence). CDR3 size: 15 residues. The CDR3 protein is CASRKDSQSYYEQYF. The CDR3 nucleotides are TGTGCCAGCAGAAAGGACAGCCAGTCTTACTACGAGCAGTACTTC.

This chain links TRBV9 with TRBJ2-1; TRBD2 might be the D (5 bases). The germline CDR1 and CDR2 sequences are SGDLS and YYNGEE. The CDR3 length is 15 residues. V lost 0 bases and J lost 2, with 9 bases in between. This chain's CDR3 is CASSVVSGPYNEQFF. The CDR3, as DNA: TGTGCCAGCAGCGTAGTCAGCGGCCCCTACAATGAGCAGTTCTTC.

The chain joins TRBV5-1 to TRBJ2-7; 8 bases match TRBD2. The V and J ends lost 2 bases and 2 bases, in that order; junction bases with no gene match: 6. The CDR3 spans 15 residues. Germline CDR1 reads SGHRS; CDR2 reads YFSETQ. DNA of the CDR3: TGCGCCAGCAGCTTACTAGCGGACGCTACCTACGAGCAGTACTTC. Its protein product is CASSLLADATYEQYF.

The chain carries TRBV2 and TRBJ1-4, with no clear D. Germline V gene data show CDR1 as SNHLY and CDR2 as FYNNEI. CDR3 length: 15 residues. Between the trimmed V and J ends, which lost 2 bases and 4 bases, there was a span of 11 bases. The CDR3 sequence: CASSEMVGDNEKLFF. In nucleotides, the CDR3 is TGTGCCAGCAGTGAAATGGTCGGAGATAATGAAAAACTGTTTTTT. Looking up the rest from reference TRBV2 and TRBJ1-4 gives the full variable domain: EPEVTQTPSHQVTQMGQEVILRCVPISNHLYFYWYRQILGQKVEFLVSFYNNEISEKSEIFDDQFSVERPDGSNFTLKIRSTKLEDSAMYFCASSEMVGDNEKLFFGSGTQLSVL.

The chain carries TRBV5-1 and TRBJ2-5, with TRBD2 matching over 8 bases. Germline lookup yields CDR1 SGHRS and CDR2 YFSETQ. V was clipped by 2 bases and J by 3 bases; unmatched bases: 12. This CDR3 spans 17 amino acids. The CDR3 here is CASSFTRESGRKETQYF. In nucleotides, the CDR3 is TGCGCCAGCAGCTTTACACGTGAAAGCGGGAGAAAAGAGACCCAGTACTTC.

The gene calls are TRBV5-1 and TRBJ2-5, with D unclear. The J call may be wrong; the DNA end is better matched by TRBJ2-7. CDR1 SGHRS and CDR2 YFSETQ come from the germline V gene. CDR3 length equals 11 residues. The CDR3 reads CASSLMNEQYF. Written as DNA, the CDR3 is TGCGCCAGCAGCTTAATGAACGAGCAGTACTTC.

The rearrangement uses TRBV18 and TRBJ1-2; 11 nucleotides align to TRBD1. V was pared by 3 bases and J by 6 bases, with 6 bases of the junction left unmatched. In germline, CDR1 is KGHSH, CDR2 LQKENI. The CDR3 spans 15 residues. The CDR3 loop reads CASSPAGTGGHGYTF. The DNA for the CDR3 is TGTGCCAGCTCACCGGCCGGGACAGGGGGACATGGCTACACCTTC.

This chain joins TRBV5-4 and TRBJ2-7; 9 nucleotides line up with TRBD2. The germline V gene encodes CDR1 SGHNT and CDR2 YYREEE (reference sequence). With 3 bases clipped from V and 1 base from J, the junction kept 5 bases outside the gene matches. This CDR3 contains 15 residues. The CDR3 region has the DNA TGTGCCAGCAGCTCGCCTAGCGGGGATTCCTACGAGCAGTACTTC. Encoded protein: CASSSPSGDSYEQYF.

The genes are TRBV7-3 and TRBJ2-1; D is uncertain. V lost 0 bases and J 5 bases, leaving 2 bases between the germline ends. This CDR3 contains 12 residues. Germline V gives CDR1 SGHTA, CDR2 FQGTGA. CDR3 nucleotide sequence: TGTGCCAGCAGCTTAACCAACAATGAGCAGTTCTTC. Translating it yields CASSLTNNEQFF.

The chain carries TRBV28 and TRBJ2-3; perhaps TRBD1 as D (5 bases). V was cut by 6 bases and J by 2 bases, with 30 bases left in between. This CDR3 is 20 amino acids long. Germline assignment: CDR1 MDHEN and CDR2 SYDVKM. This CDR3 reads CASRPPWGRDVGPNTDTQYF. The CDR3 bases are TGTGCCAGCAGGCCGCCATGGGGCAGGGATGTCGGGCCTAACACAGATACGCAGTATTTT.

V gene TRBV18 combines with J gene TRBJ1-1; 9 positions match TRBD1. The ends lost 3 bases at V and 1 base at J; junction bases unmatched: 9. Germline V gene sequence: CDR1 KGHSH, CDR2 LQKENI. The CDR3 has 17 amino acids. CDR3 loop: CASSPFRDRESNTEAFF. CDR3 nucleotide sequence: TGTGCCAGCTCACCTTTCCGGGACAGGGAGTCGAACACTGAAGCTTTCTTT.

This chain connects TRBV18 to TRBJ2-7; 8 nucleotides align to TRBD1. Germline V CDR1 and CDR2: KGHSH, LQKENI. V shed 3 bases, J shed 3 bases, and the junction held 4 bases outside the gene matches. This CDR3 contains 14 residues. The CDR3 DNA follows: TGTGCCAGCTCACCCGGGACAGGATACTACGAGCAGTACTTC. Its translation is CASSPGTGYYEQYF.

This sequence joins TRBV6-5 and TRBJ1-2; 9 positions agree with TRBD1. Germline CDR1 and CDR2: MNHEY and SVGAGI. Trimming at V came to 2 bases and at J to 6 bases, leaving 4 bases not matched to a gene. The CDR3 is 14 residues long. The CDR3 nucleotides read TGTGCCAGCAGTTACCGGGGACAGGGTAATGGCTACACCTTC. Protein sequence: CASSYRGQGNGYTF.